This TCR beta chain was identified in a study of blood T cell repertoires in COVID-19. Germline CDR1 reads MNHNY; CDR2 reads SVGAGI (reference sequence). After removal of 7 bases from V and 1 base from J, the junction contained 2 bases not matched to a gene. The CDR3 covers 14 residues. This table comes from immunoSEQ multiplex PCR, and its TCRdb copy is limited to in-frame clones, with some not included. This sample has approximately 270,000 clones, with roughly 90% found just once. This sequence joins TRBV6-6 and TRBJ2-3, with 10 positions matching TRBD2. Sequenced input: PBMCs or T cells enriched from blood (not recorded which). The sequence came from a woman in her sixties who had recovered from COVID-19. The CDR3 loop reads CASNLAGGTDTQYF. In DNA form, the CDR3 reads TGTGCCAGCAACCTAGCGGGGGGCACAGATACGCAGTATTTT.